One T cell receptor (beta chain) is described in this entry. Produced via immunoSEQ multiplex PCR; TCRdb's table is partial and in-frame only. Altogether tens of thousands of clones are present, about four fifths being singletons, with the ten largest covering roughly 1.4%. The data are from a study of OX40 agonist ivuxolimab in advanced cancers. The TCR sequence derives from an adult with an advanced solid tumor such as melanoma, head and neck, liver or kidney cancer. Sequencing used CD4+ or CD8+ T cells sorted from blood, obtained in a trial of the OX40 agonist ivuxolimab.

CDR3 sequence: CASSLGTGAWQPQHF. CDR3 in DNA: TGTGCCAGCAGCTTAGGGACAGGGGCATGGCAGCCCCAGCATTTT. The chain joins TRBV11-2 to TRBJ1-5; 9 positions match TRBD1. CDR1 SGHAT and CDR2 FQNNGV come from the germline V gene. Trimming removed 1 base from V and 7 bases from J; junction bases left unmatched: 5. This CDR3 has 15 amino acids.